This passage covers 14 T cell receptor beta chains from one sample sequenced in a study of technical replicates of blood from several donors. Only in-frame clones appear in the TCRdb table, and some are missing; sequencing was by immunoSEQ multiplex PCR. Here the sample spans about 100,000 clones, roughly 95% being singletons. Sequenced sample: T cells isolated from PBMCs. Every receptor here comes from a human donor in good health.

The CDR3 is CASSSRDSYEQYF. In DNA form, the CDR3 reads TGTGCCAGCAGTTCCAGGGACTCCTACGAGCAGTACTTC. The chain links TRBV7-9 to TRBJ2-7; TRBD1 might be the D (5 bases). The ends were cut back, 6 bases at V and 0 bases at J, with 9 bases in the middle. The CDR3 is 13 amino acids. Germline-derived CDR1 and CDR2 are SEHNR and FQNEAQ (reference sequence).

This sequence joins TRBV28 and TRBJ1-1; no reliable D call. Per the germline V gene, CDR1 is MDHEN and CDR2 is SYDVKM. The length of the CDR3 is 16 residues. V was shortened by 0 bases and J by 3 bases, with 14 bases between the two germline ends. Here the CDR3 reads CASSLWAGSSHTEAFF. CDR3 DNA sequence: TGTGCCAGCAGTTTATGGGCAGGTTCTTCGCACACTGAAGCTTTCTTT.

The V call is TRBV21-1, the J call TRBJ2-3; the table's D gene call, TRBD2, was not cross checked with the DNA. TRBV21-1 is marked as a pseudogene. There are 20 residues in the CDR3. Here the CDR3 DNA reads TGTGCCAGCAGCGCCTGCCGGGGGCCCGCGACTAGCGGGAACACAGATACGCAGTATTTT. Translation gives CASSACRGPATSGNTDTQYF.

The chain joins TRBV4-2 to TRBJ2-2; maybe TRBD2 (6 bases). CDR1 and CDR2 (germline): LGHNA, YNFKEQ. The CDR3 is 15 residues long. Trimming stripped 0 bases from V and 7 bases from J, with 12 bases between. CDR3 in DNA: TGTGCCAGCAGCCAAGAGGAGGGGAGCGGCGGGGAGCTGTTTTTT. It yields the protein CASSQEEGSGGELFF.

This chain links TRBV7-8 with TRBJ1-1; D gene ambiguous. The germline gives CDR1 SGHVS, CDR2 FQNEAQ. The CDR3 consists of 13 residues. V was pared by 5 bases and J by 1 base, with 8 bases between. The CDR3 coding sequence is TGTGCCAGCAGCCTCGAGAGGAACACTGAAGCTTTCTTT. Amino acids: CASSLERNTEAFF.

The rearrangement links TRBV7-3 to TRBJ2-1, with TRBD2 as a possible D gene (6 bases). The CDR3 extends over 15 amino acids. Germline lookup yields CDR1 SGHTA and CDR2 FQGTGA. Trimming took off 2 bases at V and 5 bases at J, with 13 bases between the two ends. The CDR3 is CASSLLWGVNNEQFF. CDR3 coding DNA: TGTGCCAGCAGCTTACTGTGGGGGGTTAACAATGAGCAGTTCTTC.

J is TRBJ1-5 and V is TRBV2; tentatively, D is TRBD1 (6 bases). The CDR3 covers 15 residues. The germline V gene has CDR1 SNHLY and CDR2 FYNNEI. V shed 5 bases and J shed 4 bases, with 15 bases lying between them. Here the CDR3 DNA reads TGTGCCAGCAGTCCTGGACAGTCCCTAAATCAGCCCCAGCATTTT. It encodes CASSPGQSLNQPQHF. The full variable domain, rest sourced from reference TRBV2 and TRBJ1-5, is EPEVTQTPSHQVTQMGQEVILRCVPISNHLYFYWYRQILGQKVEFLVSFYNNEISEKSEIFDDQFSVERPDGSNFTLKIRSTKLEDSAMYFCASSPGQSLNQPQHFGDGTRLSIL.

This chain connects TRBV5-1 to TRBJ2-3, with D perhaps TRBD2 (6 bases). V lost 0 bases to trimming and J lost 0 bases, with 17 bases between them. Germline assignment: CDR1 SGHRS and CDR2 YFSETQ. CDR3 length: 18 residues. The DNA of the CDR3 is TGCGCCAGCAGCTTGGCCGTGGGGGGAGTAACTAGCACAGATACGCAGTATTTT. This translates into CASSLAVGGVTSTDTQYF.

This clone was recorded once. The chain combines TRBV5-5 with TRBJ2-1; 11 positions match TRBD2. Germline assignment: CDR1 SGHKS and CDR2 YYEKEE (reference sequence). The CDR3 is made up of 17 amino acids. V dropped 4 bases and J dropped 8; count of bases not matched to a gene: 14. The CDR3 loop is CASSVRGTSGLWDEQFF. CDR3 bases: TGTGCCAGCAGCGTGAGAGGGACTAGCGGACTTTGGGATGAGCAGTTCTTC.

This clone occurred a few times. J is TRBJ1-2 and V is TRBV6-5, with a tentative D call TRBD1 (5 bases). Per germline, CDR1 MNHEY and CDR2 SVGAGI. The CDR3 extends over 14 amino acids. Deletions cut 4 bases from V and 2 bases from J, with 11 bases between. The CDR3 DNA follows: TGTGCCAGCAGTTTGGCCAGGGAAAACTATGGCTACACCTTC. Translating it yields CASSLARENYGYTF.

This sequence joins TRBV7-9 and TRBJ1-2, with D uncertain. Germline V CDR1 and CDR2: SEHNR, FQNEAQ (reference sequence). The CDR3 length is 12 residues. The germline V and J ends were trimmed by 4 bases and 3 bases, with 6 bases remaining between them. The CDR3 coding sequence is TGTGCCAGCAGCTCCGTAGACTATGGCTACACCTTC. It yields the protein CASSSVDYGYTF.

CDR3 DNA: TGTGCCAGCAGCCTAGAACAAGTCTACAATGAGCAGTTCTTC. It yields the protein CASSLEQVYNEQFF. The chain carries TRBV28 and TRBJ2-1; D is unresolved. CDR1 MDHEN and CDR2 SYDVKM come from the germline V gene. This CDR3 region has 14 residues. The V end lost 6 bases, the J end lost 3 bases, and 12 bases lay between the germline ends.

The CDR3 DNA sequence: TGTGCCAGCAGCTCGGAAGACAGGCCCAAGGGATATGGCTACACCTTC. Its protein is CASSSEDRPKGYGYTF. The chain combines TRBV7-8 with TRBJ1-2; a weak D match, TRBD1 (6 bases). Per the germline V gene, CDR1 is SGHVS and CDR2 is FQNEAQ. The CDR3 has 16 amino acids. Trimming took 4 bases from V and 5 from J, leaving 20 bases between them. The whole variable domain, filled in from reference TRBV7-8 and TRBJ1-2, reads GAGVSQSPRYKVAKRGQDVALRCDPISGHVSLFWYQQALGQGPEFLTYFQNEAQLDKSGLPSDRFFAERPEGSVSTLKIQRTQQEDSAVYLCASSSEDRPKGYGYTFGSGTRLTVV.

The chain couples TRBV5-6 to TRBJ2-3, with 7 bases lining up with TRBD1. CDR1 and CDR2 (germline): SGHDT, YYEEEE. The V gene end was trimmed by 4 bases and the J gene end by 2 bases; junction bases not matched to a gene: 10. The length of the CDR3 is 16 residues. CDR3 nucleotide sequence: TGTGCCAGCAGCCGGGGACAGCTCTACCTCACAGATACGCAGTATTTT. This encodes CASSRGQLYLTDTQYF.